The 14 T cell receptor beta chains given below trace back to one sample, sequenced in a study of shared clonotypes between healthy human individuals. In the naive CD8 group, cells lacked CD45RO and were positively selected for CCR7, so terminally differentiated effector memory CD45RA+ cells were left out. Assay: immunoSEQ multiplex PCR; the TCRdb copy retains only in-frame clones and omits some. This sample carries a few million clones, over 85% of them seen once, and the ten largest clones take more than 1.5%. Sequences were obtained from naive CD8+ T cells from PBMCs. The receptors were sampled from a man younger than 35 in good health. Some clones in this sample may be carry-over from other donors' samples.

As regards this clone: This CDR3 is also generated by other DNA sequences in the sample. The CDR3 DNA sequence: TGTGCCAGCAGCTCAGGGCCTTCCTACGAGCAGTACTTC. Residues: CASSSGPSYEQYF. The chain employs TRBV11-2 and TRBJ2-7; TRBD1 is a possible D gene (5 bases). The CDR3 consists of 13 residues. Germline loops: CDR1 SGHAT, CDR2 FQNNGV. V lost 4 bases and J lost 1, with 8 bases in between.

This chain connects TRBV9 to TRBJ2-6; the D gene is possibly TRBD2 (6 bases). Trimming removed 1 base at V and 3 bases at J, with 17 bases between. This CDR3 is built from 18 residues. Germline assignment: CDR1 SGDLS and CDR2 YYNGEE. For the CDR3, the DNA is TGTGCCAGCAGCGTATTTCAAGGGACTCTGAGTGGGGCCAACGTCCTGACTTTC. Translation: CASSVFQGTLSGANVLTF. Full variable domain (outside the CDR3, taken from reference TRBV9 and TRBJ2-6): DSGVTQTPKHLITATGQRVTLRCSPRSGDLSVYWYQQSLDQGLQFLIQYYNGEERAKGNILERFSAQQFPDLHSELNLSSLELGDSALYFCASSVFQGTLSGANVLTFGAGSRLTVL.

The chain couples TRBV19 to TRBJ2-1, with D possibly called TRBD1 or TRBD2 (5 bases each). The CDR3 spans 14 residues. Trimming removed 4 bases at V and 3 bases at J, with 10 bases between. Germline lookup yields CDR1 LNHDA and CDR2 SQIVND (reference sequence). CDR3 bases: TGTGCCAGTAGTACCCGGGACCGCTACAATGAGCAGTTCTTC. Protein: CASSTRDRYNEQFF.

The chain links TRBV10-3 to TRBJ2-1, with TRBD2 matching 7 bases. Germline V CDR1 and CDR2: ENHRY, SYGVKD. The CDR3 covers 15 residues. V gave up 8 bases and J gave up 1 base; unmatched junction bases: 8. The CDR3 sequence: CAIGQTSYSYNEQFF. CDR3 sequence (DNA): TGTGCCATCGGCCAGACTAGCTATTCCTACAATGAGCAGTTCTTC.

This clone appeared once. The chain has TRBV7-2 and TRBJ2-2; 8 positions agree with TRBD2. Germline V gives CDR1 SGHTA, CDR2 FQGNSA. With 4 bases clipped from V and 5 bases from J, the junction kept 18 bases outside the gene matches. The CDR3 loop spans 19 amino acids. DNA of the CDR3: TGTGCCAGCAGCTCTTGGTCTGGCGGGAGGCCCCGGGGGACCGGGGAGCTGTTTTTT. Encoded protein: CASSSWSGGRPRGTGELFF.

The rearrangement joins TRBV10-3 to TRBJ2-5; D possibly corresponds to TRBD2 (5 bases). The CDR3 length is 15 residues. Deletions cut 2 bases from V and 1 base from J, with 11 bases between. CDR1 is ENHRY, CDR2 SYGVKD, per germline. Written as DNA, the CDR3 is TGTGCCATCAGTGAGGGGGTAGCGCCCCAAGAGACCCAGTACTTC. This codes for CAISEGVAPQETQYF.

The gene calls are TRBV9 and TRBJ2-3; possibly TRBD2 for D (6 bases). Germline V gene lookup returns CDR1 SGDLS and CDR2 YYNGEE. V lost 3 bases and J lost 5, with 13 bases in between. This CDR3 is built from 14 residues. CDR3 loop: CASSAEGRGDTQYF. The CDR3 region has the DNA TGTGCCAGCAGCGCGGAGGGCCGGGGAGATACGCAGTATTTT.

This clone showed up just once. The rearrangement joins TRBV29-1 to TRBJ2-1; D may be TRBD2 (5 bases). The V and J ends lost 4 bases and 9 bases respectively, with 16 bases between them. Germline V CDR1 and CDR2: SQVTM, ANQGSEA. The CDR3 covers 13 residues. The CDR3 sequence: CSVAVVAISEQFF. Here the CDR3 DNA reads TGCAGCGTTGCGGTTGTAGCGATCAGTGAGCAGTTCTTC.

V gene TRBV4-1 combines with J gene TRBJ1-2, with 10 bases that match TRBD1. The CDR3 has 15 amino acids. V was pared by 4 bases and J by 9 bases, with 11 bases of the junction left unmatched. From germline, CDR1 is MGHRA and CDR2 YSYEKL. CDR3 sequence reads: CASSPSRGTGESYTF. The CDR3 nucleotides are TGCGCCAGCAGCCCGTCAAGAGGGACAGGGGAAAGCTACACCTTC.

This sequence joins TRBV20-1 and TRBJ2-5; D call uncertain. The germline CDR1 and CDR2 sequences are DFQATT and SNEGSKA (reference sequence). The V and J ends lost 5 bases and 6 bases respectively, with 7 bases between them. The CDR3 covers 10 residues. The CDR3 DNA sequence: TGCAGTGCTGTTAGCCAGACCCAGTACTTC. Its protein is CSAVSQTQYF.

V is TRBV28 and J is TRBJ2-3, with D possibly TRBD1 on 6 matching bases. This CDR3 has 12 amino acids. Trimming took 5 bases from V and 8 from J, leaving 11 bases between them. CDR1 is MDHEN and CDR2 is SYDVKM in the germline V gene. The CDR3 reads CASSVDRSTQYF. CDR3 in DNA: TGTGCCAGCAGTGTAGACAGGTCTACGCAGTATTTT.

The CDR3 nucleotides read TGTGCCAGCAGCTTAGCCGGGAGGGCCCCAGGGGAGACCCAGTACTTC. It specifies CASSLAGRAPGETQYF. This sequence joins TRBV7-9 and TRBJ2-5; 8 nucleotides match TRBD2. The CDR3 totals 16 residues. Germline assignment: CDR1 SEHNR and CDR2 FQNEAQ (reference sequence). The J segment lost 5 bases and the V segment lost 0 bases, leaving 8 bases of the junction unmatched.

About this clone itself: The sample holds other DNA sequences that translate to the same CDR3. The chain uses TRBV5-4 and TRBJ2-2; 13 bases map to TRBD2. CDR3 length equals 16 residues. The V gene end was trimmed by 0 bases and the J gene end by 4 bases; junction bases not matched to a gene: 0. Germline V gene sequence: CDR1 SGHNT, CDR2 YYREEE (reference sequence). The DNA for the CDR3 is TGTGCCAGCAGCTTGGGACTAGCGGGAGGCACCGGGGAGCTGTTTTTT. Translation gives CASSLGLAGGTGELFF.

The chain couples TRBV6-1 to TRBJ2-3, with TRBD1 matching over 8 bases. Per germline, CDR1 MNHNS and CDR2 SASEGT. Germline trimming cut 4 bases from V and 2 bases from J; bases unmatched to any gene: 8. The CDR3 has 16 amino acids. The CDR3, as DNA: TGTGCCAGCAGTGGCCTGGGCAGGGGGCTCACAGATACGCAGTATTTT. Encoded protein: CASSGLGRGLTDTQYF.